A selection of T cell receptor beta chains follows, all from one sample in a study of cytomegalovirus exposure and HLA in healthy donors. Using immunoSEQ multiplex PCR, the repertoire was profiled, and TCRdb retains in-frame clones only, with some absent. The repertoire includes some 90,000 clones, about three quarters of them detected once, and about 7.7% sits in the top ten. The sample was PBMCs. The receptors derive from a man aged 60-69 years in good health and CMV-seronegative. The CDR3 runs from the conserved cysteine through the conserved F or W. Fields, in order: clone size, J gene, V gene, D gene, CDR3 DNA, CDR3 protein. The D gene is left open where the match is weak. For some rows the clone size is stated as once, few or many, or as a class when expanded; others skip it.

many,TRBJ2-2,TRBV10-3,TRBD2,TGTGCCATCAGTGAAACCCTAACTAGCGGGAGGGCCGGGGAGCTGTTTTTT,CAISETLTSGRAGELFF
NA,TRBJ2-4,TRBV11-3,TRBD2,TGTGCCAGCAGCCCGGGACTAGCGGGGGAAAAAAACATTCAGTACTTC,CASSPGLAGEKNIQYF
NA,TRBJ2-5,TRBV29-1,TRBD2,TGCAGCGTGCTCCCCTCTAGCGGTCTCTGGGGAGAGACCCAGTACTTC,CSVLPSSGLWGETQYF
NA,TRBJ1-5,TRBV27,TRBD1,TGTGCCAGCAGTTTAAACGGACAGGGGAATCAGCCCCAGCATTTT,CASSLNGQGNQPQHF
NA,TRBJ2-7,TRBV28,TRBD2,TGTGCCAGCAGTTTGGGGACTAGCTACGAGCAGTACTTC,CASSLGTSYEQYF
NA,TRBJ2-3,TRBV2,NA,TGTGCCAGCAGCCCCCGACTAGTAGATACGCAGTATTTT,CASSPRLVDTQYF
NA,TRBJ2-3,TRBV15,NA,TGTGCCACCAGCAGAGGGGCAGGCACAGATACGCAGTATTTT,CATSRGAGTDTQYF
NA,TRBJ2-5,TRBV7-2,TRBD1,TGTGCCAGCAGCGTTACCGGGACAGAGTTTGGGACCCAGTACTTC,CASSVTGTEFGTQYF
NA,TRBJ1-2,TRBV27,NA,TGTGCCAGCAGTTTTCAAGGGGATACGCGTGGCTACACCTTC,CASSFQGDTRGYTF
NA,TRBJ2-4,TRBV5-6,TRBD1,TGTGCCAGCAGCTCCCCGGGACAGGGCGGCAACATTCAGTACTTC,CASSSPGQGGNIQYF
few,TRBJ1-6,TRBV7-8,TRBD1,TGTGCCAGCAGCAAGACAGGGCGTAATTCACCCCTCCACTTT,CASSKTGRNSPLHF
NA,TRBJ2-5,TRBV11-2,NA,TGTGCCAGCAGCCCTCCGCCCGGGAACCAAGAGACCCAGTACTTC,CASSPPPGNQETQYF
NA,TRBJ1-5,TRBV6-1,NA,TGTGCCAGCAGACAGAGTTATAATCAGCCCCAGCATTTT,CASRQSYNQPQHF
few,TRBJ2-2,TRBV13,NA,TGTGCCAGCAGCTCACACCGGGAGAAGACGTCCGGGGAGCTGTTTTTT,CASSSHREKTSGELFF
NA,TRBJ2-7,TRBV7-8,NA,TGTGCCAGCAGCTTAGCACAGGGCCCCTACGAGCAGTACTTC,CASSLAQGPYEQYF
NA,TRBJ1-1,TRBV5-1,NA,TGCGCCAGCAGCTTAGGATCCCTCCGGGCTGAAGCTTTCTTT,CASSLGSLRAEAFF
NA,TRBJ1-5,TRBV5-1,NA,TGCGCCAGCAGCTTGTGGGGGGATGGCAATCAGCCCCAGCATTTT,CASSLWGDGNQPQHF
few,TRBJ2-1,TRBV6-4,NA,TGTGCCAGCATTGGTAAGGGGACTGAGAATGAGCAGTTCTTC,CASIGKGTENEQFF
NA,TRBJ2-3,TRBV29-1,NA,TGCAGCGTTGAACCGGGAACAGATACGCAGTATTTT,CSVEPGTDTQYF
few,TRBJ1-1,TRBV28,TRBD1,TGTGCCAGCAGCACAGGGGGTTTGAACACTGAAGCTTTCTTT,CASSTGGLNTEAFF
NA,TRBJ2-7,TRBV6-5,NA,TGTGCCAGCAGTTACTCAATGGAGGGGTGGGCCTACGAGCAGTACTTC,CASSYSMEGWAYEQYF
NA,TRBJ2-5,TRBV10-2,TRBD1,TGCGCCAGCAGTGATGCCAATAGGGGGCACCAAGAGACCCAGTACTTC,CASSDANRGHQETQYF
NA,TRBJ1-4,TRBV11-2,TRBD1,TGTGCCAGCTCCTCAGGTGGTAGGACAGGGGTGTATGGCGGTGAAAAACTGTTTTTT,CASSSGGRTGVYGGEKLFF